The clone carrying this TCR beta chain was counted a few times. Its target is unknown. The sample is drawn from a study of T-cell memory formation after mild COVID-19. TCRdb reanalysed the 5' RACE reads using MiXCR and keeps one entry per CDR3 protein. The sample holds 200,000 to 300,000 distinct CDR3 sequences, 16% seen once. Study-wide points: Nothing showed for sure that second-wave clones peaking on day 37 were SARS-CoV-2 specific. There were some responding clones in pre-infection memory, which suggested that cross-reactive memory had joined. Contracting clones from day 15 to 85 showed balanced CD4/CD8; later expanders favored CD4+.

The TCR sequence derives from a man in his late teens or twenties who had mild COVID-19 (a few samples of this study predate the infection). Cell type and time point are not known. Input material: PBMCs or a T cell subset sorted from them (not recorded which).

The CDR3 spells CASSRRWGDTQYF. CDR3 nucleotide sequence: TGTGCCAGCAGCCGCAGGTGGGGAGATACGCAGTATTTT. This chain links TRBV7-2 with TRBJ2-3, with D unclear. Deletions cut 5 bases from V and 5 bases from J, with 11 bases between. Germline lookup yields CDR1 SGHTA and CDR2 FQGNSA. CDR3 length: 13 amino acids.